This T cell receptor beta chain was found in a study of blood T cell repertoires in COVID-19. The overall study: Whether acute or convalescent, the COVID-19 samples came from the United States, Italy and Spain. Nucleic acid was either cDNA or gDNA, and it came from T cells, B-cell-depleted T cells, or PBMCs.

Using immunoSEQ multiplex PCR, the repertoire was profiled, and TCRdb retains in-frame clones only, with some absent. The sample includes about 74,000 clones, more than 75% of them seen just once. Trimming shortened V by 0 bases and J by 4 bases, and 19 bases separated the two germline ends. The CDR3 covers 17 residues. Germline V CDR1 and CDR2: SGHRS, YFSETQ. The gene calls are TRBV5-1 and TRBJ2-5; TRBD2 is a possible D gene (6 bases). The material sequenced was peripheral blood. This receptor was taken from a man aged 45 to 65 with acute or convalescent COVID-19. The CDR3 region has the DNA TGCGCCAGCAGCTTGGGGGCCCGACTAGTAACGAGAGAGACCCAGTACTTC. Its translation: CASSLGARLVTRETQYF.